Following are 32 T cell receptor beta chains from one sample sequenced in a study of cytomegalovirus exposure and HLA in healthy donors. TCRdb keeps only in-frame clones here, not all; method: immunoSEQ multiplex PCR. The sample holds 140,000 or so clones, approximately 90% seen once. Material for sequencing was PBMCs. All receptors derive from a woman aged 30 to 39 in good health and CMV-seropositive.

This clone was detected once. The CDR3 DNA reads as TGTGCCAGCAGCGCAGGGATTACCTCCTACAATGAGCAGTTCTTC. Protein sequence: CASSAGITSYNEQFF. The chain carries TRBV9 and TRBJ2-1; maybe TRBD1 (5 bases). Trimming took 3 bases from V and 0 from J, leaving 10 bases between them. This CDR3 has 15 amino acids. CDR1 is SGDLS and CDR2 is YYNGEE in the germline V gene.

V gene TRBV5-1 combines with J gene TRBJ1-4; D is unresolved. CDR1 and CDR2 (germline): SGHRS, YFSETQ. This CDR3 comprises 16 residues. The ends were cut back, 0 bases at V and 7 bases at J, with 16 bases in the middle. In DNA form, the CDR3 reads TGCGCCAGCAGCTTGGGCCCCCGGGGAGGGAGTGAAAAACTGTTTTTT. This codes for CASSLGPRGGSEKLFF.

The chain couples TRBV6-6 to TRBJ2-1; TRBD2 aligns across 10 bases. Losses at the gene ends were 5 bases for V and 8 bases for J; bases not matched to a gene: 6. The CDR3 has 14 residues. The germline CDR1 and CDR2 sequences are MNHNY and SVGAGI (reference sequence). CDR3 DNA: TGTGCCAGCAGTAGCCAGCGGGAGGGCCATGAGCAGTTCTTC. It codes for CASSSQREGHEQFF.

The CDR3 here is CASSILGQGASGANVLTF. The CDR3 bases are TGTGCCAGTAGTATTCTCGGACAGGGGGCCTCTGGGGCCAACGTCCTGACTTTC. The V gene is TRBV19, the J gene TRBJ2-6, with 11 nucleotides matching TRBD1. V lost 3 bases and J lost 0; bases outside the gene matches: 4. Per the germline V gene, CDR1 is LNHDA and CDR2 is SQIVND (reference sequence). CDR3 length: 18 amino acids. Full variable domain (missing parts from reference TRBV19 and TRBJ2-6): DGGITQSPKYLFRKEGQNVTLSCEQNLNHDAMYWYRQDPGQGLRLIYYSQIVNDFQKGDIAEGYSVSREKKESFPLTVTSAQKNPTAFYLCASSILGQGASGANVLTFGAGSRLTVL.

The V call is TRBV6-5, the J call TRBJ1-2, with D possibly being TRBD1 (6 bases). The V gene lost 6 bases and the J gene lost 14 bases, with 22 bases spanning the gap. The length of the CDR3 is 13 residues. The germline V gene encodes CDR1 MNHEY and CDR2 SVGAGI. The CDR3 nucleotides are TGTGCCAGCAGAGACGGGACACTCCTTACTAGTACCTTC. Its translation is CASRDGTLLTSTF.

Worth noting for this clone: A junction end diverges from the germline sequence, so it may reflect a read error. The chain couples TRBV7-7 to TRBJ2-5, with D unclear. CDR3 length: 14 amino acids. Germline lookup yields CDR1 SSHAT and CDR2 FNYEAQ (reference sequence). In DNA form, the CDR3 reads TGTGCTAGCAGCTTAGAGGCTAGTATGAAGGCCCAGTACTTC. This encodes CASSLEASMKAQYF.

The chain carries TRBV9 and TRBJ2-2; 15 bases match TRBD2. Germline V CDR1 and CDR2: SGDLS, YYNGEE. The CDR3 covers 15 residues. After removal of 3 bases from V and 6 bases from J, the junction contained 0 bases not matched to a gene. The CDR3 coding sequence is TGTGCCAGCAGCGGGACTAGCGGGAGGGCCGGGGAGCTGTTTTTT. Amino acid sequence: CASSGTSGRAGELFF.

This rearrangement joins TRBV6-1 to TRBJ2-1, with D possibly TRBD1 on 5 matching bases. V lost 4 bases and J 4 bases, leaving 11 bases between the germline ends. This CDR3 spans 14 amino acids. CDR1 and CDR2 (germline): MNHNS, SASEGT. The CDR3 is CASSALQAYNEQFF. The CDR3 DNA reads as TGTGCCAGCAGTGCTTTACAGGCGTACAATGAGCAGTTCTTC.

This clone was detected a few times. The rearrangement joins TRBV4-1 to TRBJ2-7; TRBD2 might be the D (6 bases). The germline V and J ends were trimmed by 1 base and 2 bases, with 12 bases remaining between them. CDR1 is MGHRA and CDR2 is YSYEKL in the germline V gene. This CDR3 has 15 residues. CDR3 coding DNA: TGCGCCAGCAGCCAAGGCCTTAGCGGAACCTACGAGCAGTACTTC. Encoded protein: CASSQGLSGTYEQYF.

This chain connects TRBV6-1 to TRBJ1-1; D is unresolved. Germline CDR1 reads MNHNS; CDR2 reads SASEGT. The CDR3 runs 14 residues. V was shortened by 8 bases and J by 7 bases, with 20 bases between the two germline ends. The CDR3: CASGIAGGVGEAFF. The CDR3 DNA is TGTGCCAGCGGGATCGCAGGCGGGGTCGGTGAAGCTTTCTTT.

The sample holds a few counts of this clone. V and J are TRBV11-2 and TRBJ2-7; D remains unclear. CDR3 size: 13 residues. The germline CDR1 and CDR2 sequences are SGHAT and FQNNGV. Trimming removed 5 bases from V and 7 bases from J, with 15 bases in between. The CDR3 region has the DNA TGTGCCAGCAGCCCCCGGTTGATCGGGGAGCAGTACTTC. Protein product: CASSPRLIGEQYF.

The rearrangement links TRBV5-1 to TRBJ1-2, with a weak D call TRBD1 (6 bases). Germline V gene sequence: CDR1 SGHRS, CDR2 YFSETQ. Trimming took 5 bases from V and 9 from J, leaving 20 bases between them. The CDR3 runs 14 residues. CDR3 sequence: CASSSGQNPGSYTF. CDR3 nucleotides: TGCGCCAGCAGTTCCGGACAGAATCCAGGGAGCTACACCTTC. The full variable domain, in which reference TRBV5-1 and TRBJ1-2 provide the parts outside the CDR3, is KAGVTQTPRYLIKTRGQQVTLSCSPISGHRSVSWYQQTPGQGLQFLFEYFSETQRNKGNFPGRFSGRQFSNSRSEMNVSTLELGDSALYLCASSSGQNPGSYTFGSGTRLTVV.

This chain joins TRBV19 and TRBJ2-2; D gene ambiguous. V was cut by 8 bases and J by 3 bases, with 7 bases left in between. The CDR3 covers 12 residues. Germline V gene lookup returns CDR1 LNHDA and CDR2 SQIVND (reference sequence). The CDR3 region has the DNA TGTGCCAGTGAGGTTTACACCGGGGAGCTGTTTTTT. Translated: CASEVYTGELFF.

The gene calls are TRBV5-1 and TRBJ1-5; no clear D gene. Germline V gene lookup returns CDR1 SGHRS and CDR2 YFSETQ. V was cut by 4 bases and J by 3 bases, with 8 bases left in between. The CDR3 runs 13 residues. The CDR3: CASSAVPNQPQHF. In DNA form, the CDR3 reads TGCGCCAGCAGCGCGGTCCCCAATCAGCCCCAGCATTTT.

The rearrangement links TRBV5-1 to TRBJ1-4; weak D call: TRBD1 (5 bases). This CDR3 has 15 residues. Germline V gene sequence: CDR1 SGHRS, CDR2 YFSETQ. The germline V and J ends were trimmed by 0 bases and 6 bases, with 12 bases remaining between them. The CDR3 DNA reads TGCGCCAGCAGCTTGGTGGAGGGGCCCGATGAAAAACTGTTTTTT. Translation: CASSLVEGPDEKLFF.

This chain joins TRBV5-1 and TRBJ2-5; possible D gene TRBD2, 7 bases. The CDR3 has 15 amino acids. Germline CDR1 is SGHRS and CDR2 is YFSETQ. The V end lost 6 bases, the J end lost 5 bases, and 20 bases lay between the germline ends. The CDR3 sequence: CASTLGGGNVETQYF. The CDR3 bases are TGCGCCAGCACCCTAGGGGGGGGAAACGTCGAGACCCAGTACTTC.

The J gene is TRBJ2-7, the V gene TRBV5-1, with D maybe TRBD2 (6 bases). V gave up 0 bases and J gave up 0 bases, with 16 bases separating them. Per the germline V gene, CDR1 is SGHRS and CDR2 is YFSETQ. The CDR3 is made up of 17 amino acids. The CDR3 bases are TGCGCCAGCAGCTTGGGGGGGGAGTCCCCCCTCTCCTACGAGCAGTACTTC. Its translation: CASSLGGESPLSYEQYF.

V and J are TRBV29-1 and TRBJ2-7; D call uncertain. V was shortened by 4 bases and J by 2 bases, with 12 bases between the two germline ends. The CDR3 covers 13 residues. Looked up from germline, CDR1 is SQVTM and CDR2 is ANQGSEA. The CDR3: CSVVETTTYEQYF. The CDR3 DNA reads TGCAGCGTTGTCGAGACCACTACCTACGAGCAGTACTTC.

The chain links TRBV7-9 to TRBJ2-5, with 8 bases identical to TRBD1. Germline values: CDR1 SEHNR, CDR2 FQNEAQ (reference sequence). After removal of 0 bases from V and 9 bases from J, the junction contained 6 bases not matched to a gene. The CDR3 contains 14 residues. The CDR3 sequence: CASSLAQTGVPQYF. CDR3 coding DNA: TGTGCCAGCAGCTTAGCGCAGACAGGGGTCCCCCAGTACTTC.

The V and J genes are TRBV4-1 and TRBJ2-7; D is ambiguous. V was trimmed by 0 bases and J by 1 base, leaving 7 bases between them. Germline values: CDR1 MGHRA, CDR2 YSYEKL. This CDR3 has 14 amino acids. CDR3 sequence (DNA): TGCGCCAGCAGCCAAGAGCGTATTTCCTACGAGCAGTACTTC. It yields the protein CASSQERISYEQYF.

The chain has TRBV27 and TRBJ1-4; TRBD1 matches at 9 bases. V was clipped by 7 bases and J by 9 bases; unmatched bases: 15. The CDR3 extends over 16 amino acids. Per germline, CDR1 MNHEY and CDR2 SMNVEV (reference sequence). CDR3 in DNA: TGTGCCAGCAAACCTTCAAGGGGACAGGGATGGCAAAAACTGTTTTTT. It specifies CASKPSRGQGWQKLFF. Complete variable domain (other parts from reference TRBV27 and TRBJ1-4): EAQVTQNPRYLITVTGKKLTVTCSQNMNHEYMSWYRQDPGLGLRQIYYSMNVEVTDKGDVPEGYKVSRKEKRNFPLILESPSPNQTSLYFCASKPSRGQGWQKLFFGSGTQLSVL.

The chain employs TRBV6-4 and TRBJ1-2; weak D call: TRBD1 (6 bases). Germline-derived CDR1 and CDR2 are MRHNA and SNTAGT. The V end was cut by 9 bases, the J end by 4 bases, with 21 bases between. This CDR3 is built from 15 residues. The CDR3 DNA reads TGTGCCAGACGTCCATCCGGGGGGCAGGGCTATGGCTACACCTTC. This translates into CARRPSGGQGYGYTF.

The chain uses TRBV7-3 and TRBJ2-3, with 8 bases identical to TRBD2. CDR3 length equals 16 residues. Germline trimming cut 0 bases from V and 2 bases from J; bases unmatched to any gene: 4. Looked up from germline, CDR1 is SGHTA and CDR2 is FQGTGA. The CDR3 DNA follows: TGTGCCAGCAGCTTAACTGGCGGGAGGACCACAGATACGCAGTATTTT. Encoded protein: CASSLTGGRTTDTQYF.

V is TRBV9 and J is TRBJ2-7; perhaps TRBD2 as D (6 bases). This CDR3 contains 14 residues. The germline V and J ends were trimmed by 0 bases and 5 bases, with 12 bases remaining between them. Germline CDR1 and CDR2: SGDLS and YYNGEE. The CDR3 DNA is TGTGCCAGCAGCGTAGATGATTCGGGGGACGAGCAGTACTTC. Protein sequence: CASSVDDSGDEQYF.

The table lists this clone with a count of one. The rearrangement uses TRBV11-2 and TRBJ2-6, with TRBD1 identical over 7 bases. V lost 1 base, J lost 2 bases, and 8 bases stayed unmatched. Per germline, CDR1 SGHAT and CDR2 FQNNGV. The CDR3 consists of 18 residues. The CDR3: CASSLALTGFTGANVLTF. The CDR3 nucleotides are TGTGCCAGCAGCTTAGCTCTGACAGGGTTTACTGGGGCCAACGTCCTGACTTTC. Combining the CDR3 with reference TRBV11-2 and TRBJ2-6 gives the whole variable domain EAGVAQSPRYKIIEKRQSVAFWCNPISGHATLYWYQQILGQGPKLLIQFQNNGVVDDSQLPKDRFSAERLKGVDSTLKIQPAKLEDSAVYLCASSLALTGFTGANVLTFGAGSRLTVL.

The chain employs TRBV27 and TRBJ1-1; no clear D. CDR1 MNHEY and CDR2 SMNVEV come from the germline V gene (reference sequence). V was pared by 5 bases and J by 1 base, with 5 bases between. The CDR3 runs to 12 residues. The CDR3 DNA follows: TGTGCCAGCAGTGAGGGGAACACTGAAGCTTTCTTT. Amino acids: CASSEGNTEAFF.

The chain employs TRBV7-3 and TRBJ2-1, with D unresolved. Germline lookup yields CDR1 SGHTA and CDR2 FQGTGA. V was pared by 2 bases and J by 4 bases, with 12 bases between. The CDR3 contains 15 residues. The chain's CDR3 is CASSLGAGRYNEQFF. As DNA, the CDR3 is TGTGCCAGCAGCTTAGGCGCAGGCCGGTACAATGAGCAGTTCTTC.

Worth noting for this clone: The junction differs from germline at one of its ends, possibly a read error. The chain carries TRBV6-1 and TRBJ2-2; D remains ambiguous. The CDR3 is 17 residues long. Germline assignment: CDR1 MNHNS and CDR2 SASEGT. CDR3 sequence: CASSEGASWVNIGELFF. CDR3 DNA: TGTGCCAGCAGTGAAGGGGCGAGTTGGGTAAACATCGGGGAGCTGTTTTTT.

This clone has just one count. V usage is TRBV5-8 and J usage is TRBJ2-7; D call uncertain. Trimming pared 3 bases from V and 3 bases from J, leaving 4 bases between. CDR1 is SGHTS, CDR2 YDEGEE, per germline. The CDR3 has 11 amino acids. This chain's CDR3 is CASSSHYEQYF. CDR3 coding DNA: TGTGCCAGCAGCTCCCACTACGAGCAGTACTTC.

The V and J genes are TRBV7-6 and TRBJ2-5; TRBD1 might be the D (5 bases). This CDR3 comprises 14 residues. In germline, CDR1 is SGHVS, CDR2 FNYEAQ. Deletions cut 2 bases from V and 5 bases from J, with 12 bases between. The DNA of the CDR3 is TGTGCCAGCAGCTTACAGGGTACGGCCGAGACCCAGTACTTC. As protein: CASSLQGTAETQYF.

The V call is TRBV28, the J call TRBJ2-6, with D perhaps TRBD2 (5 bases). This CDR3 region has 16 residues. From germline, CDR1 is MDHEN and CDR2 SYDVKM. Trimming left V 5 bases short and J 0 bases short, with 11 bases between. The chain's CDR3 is CASSPFAGSGANVLTF. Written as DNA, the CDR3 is TGTGCCAGCAGTCCCTTCGCGGGCTCTGGGGCCAACGTCCTGACTTTC.

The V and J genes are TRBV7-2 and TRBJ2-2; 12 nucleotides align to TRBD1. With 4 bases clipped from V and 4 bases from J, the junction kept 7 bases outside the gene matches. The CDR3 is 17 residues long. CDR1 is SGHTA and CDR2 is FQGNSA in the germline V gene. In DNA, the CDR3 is TGTGCCAGCAGCTCCTCCGGGACAGGGGGCCTCACCGGGGAGCTGTTTTTT. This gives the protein CASSSSGTGGLTGELFF. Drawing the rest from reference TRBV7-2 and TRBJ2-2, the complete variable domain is GAGVSQSPSNKVTEKGKDVELRCDPISGHTALYWYRQSLGQGLEFLIYFQGNSAPDKSGLPSDRFSAERTGGSVSTLTIQRTQQEDSAVYLCASSSSGTGGLTGELFFGEGSRLTVL.